This record covers a single T cell receptor beta chain. The antigen is undetermined. These data are taken from a study of shared clonotypes between healthy human individuals. The naive CD8 population came from CD45RO-negative cells selected for CCR7, without terminally differentiated effector memory CD45RA+ cells. Study-wide results and limits: Among a few donors, 4.5% to 5.5% of naive CD4 clonotypes were found in common. The authors expected sequencing depth to affect clonotype sharing among donors.

The repertoire was sequenced with immunoSEQ multiplex PCR; TCRdb's copy has only in-frame clones and lacks some. The repertoire has about 2.1 million clones, 85% to 95% of them found once; the top ten carry roughly 1.8%. The sequencing sample was made of naive CD8+ T cells from PBMCs. This receptor was taken from a man aged 18 to 30 in good health. Some clones in this sample may be carry-over from other donors' samples.

The CDR3 reads CASSLKTGEAKNIQYF. For the CDR3, the DNA is TGTGCCAGCAGCTTAAAAACGGGAGAAGCCAAAAACATTCAGTACTTC. This chain uses TRBV7-9 with TRBJ2-4; weak D call: TRBD2 (6 bases). The germline CDR1 and CDR2 sequences are SEHNR and FQNEAQ (reference sequence). This CDR3 has 16 residues. V dropped 2 bases and J dropped 0 bases, with 11 bases sitting between them.